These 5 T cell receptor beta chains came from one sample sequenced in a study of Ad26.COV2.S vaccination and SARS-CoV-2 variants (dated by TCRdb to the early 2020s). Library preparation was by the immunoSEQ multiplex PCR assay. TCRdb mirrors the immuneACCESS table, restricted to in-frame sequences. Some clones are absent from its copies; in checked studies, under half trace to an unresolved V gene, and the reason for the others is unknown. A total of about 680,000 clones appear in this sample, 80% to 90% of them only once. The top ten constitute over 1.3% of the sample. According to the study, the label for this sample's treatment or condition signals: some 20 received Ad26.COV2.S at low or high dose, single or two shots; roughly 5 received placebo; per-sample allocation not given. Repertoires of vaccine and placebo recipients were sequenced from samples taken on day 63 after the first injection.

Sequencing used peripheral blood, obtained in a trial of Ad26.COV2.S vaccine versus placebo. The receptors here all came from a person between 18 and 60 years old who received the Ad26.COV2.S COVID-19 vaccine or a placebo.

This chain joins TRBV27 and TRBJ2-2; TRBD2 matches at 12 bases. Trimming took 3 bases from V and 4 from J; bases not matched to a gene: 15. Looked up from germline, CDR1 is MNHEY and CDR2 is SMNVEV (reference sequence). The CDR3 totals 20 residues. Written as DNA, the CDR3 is TGTGCCAGCAGTTTTATAACTAGCGGGAGGCCCGGCGGTGGCACCGGGGAGCTGTTTTTT. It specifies CASSFITSGRPGGGTGELFF.

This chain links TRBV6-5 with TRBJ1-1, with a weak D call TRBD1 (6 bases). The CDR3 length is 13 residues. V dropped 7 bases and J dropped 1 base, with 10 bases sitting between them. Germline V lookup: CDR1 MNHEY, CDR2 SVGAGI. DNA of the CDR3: TGTGCCAGCAATTCGGGGGCGAACACTGAAGCTTTCTTT. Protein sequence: CASNSGANTEAFF.

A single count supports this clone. The CDR3 protein is CASSRQGWGQPQHF. The CDR3 nucleotides read TGTGCCAGCAGCAGACAGGGTTGGGGTCAGCCCCAGCATTTT. This chain joins TRBV2 and TRBJ1-5; TRBD1 aligns across 7 bases. V shed 6 bases, J shed 6 bases, and the junction held 8 bases outside the gene matches. Germline loops: CDR1 SNHLY, CDR2 FYNNEI. This CDR3 contains 14 residues. The full variable domain, in which reference TRBV2 and TRBJ1-5 provide the parts outside the CDR3, is EPEVTQTPSHQVTQMGQEVILRCVPISNHLYFYWYRQILGQKVEFLVSFYNNEISEKSEIFDDQFSVERPDGSNFTLKIRSTKLEDSAMYFCASSRQGWGQPQHFGDGTRLSIL.

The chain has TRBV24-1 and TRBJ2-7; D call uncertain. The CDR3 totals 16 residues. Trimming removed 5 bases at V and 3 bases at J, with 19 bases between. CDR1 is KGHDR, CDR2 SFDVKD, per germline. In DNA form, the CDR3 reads TGTGCCACCAGTGTATACGACGCCAAGGGCTACTACGAGCAGTACTTC. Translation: CATSVYDAKGYYEQYF.

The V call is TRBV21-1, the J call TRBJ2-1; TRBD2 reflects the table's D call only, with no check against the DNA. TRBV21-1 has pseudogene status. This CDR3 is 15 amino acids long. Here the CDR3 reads CASSKAREDGNEQFF. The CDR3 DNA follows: TGTGCCAGCAGCAAAGCCCGGGAAGATGGCAATGAGCAGTTCTTC.